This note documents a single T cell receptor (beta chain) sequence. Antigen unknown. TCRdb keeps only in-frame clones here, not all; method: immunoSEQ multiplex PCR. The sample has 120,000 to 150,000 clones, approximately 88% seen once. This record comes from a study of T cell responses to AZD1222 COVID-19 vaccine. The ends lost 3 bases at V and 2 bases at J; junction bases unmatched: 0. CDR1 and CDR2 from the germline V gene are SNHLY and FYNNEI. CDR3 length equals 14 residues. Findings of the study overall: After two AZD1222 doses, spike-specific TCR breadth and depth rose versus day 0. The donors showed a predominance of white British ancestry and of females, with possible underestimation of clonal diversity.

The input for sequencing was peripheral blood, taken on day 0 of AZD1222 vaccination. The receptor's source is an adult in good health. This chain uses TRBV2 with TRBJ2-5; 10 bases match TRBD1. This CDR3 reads CASSEDRGQETQYF. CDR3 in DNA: TGTGCCAGCAGTGAGGACAGGGGGCAAGAGACCCAGTACTTC.